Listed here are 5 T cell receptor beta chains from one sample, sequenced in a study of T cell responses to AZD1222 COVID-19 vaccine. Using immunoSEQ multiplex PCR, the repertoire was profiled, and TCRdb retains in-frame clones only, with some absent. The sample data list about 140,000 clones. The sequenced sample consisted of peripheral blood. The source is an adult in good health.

CDR3 region: CASSPGSGGFADTQYF. In DNA, the CDR3 is TGCGCCAGCAGCCCCGGGTCGGGGGGGTTCGCAGATACGCAGTATTTT. V usage is TRBV5-1 and J usage is TRBJ2-3; TRBD2 matches at 8 bases. Germline CDR1 and CDR2: SGHRS and YFSETQ. The V and J ends lost 4 bases and 4 bases, in that order; junction bases with no gene match: 11. The CDR3 is 16 amino acids. Based on the CDR3 plus reference TRBV5-1 and TRBJ2-3, the full variable domain is KAGVTQTPRYLIKTRGQQVTLSCSPISGHRSVSWYQQTPGQGLQFLFEYFSETQRNKGNFPGRFSGRQFSNSRSEMNVSTLELGDSALYLCASSPGSGGFADTQYFGPGTRLTVL.

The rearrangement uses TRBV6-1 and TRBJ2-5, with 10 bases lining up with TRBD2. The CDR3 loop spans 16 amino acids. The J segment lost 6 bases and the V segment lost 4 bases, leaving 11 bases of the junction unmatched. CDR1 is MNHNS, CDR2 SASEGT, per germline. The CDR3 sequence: CASSGASGRSRKTQYF. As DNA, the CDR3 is TGTGCCAGCAGTGGAGCTAGCGGGAGATCAAGAAAGACCCAGTACTTC.

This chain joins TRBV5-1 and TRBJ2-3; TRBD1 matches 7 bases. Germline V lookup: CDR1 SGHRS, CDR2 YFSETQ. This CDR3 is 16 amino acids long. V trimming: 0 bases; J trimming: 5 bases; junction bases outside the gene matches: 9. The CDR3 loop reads CASSLEGTVPVDTQYF. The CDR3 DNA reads TGCGCCAGCAGCTTGGAGGGGACAGTACCGGTAGATACGCAGTATTTT.

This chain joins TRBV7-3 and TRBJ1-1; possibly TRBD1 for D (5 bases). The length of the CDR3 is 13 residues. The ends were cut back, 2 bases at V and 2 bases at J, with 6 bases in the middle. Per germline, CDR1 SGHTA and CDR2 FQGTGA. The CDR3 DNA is TGTGCCAGCAGCTTACAGGGTAACACTGAAGCTTTCTTT. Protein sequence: CASSLQGNTEAFF.

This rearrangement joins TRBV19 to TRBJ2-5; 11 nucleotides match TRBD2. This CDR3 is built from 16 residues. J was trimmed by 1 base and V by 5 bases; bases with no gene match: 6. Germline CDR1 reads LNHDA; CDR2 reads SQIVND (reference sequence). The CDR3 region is CASSSLAGASQETQYF. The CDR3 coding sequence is TGTGCCAGTAGTTCACTAGCGGGGGCGAGCCAAGAGACCCAGTACTTC.